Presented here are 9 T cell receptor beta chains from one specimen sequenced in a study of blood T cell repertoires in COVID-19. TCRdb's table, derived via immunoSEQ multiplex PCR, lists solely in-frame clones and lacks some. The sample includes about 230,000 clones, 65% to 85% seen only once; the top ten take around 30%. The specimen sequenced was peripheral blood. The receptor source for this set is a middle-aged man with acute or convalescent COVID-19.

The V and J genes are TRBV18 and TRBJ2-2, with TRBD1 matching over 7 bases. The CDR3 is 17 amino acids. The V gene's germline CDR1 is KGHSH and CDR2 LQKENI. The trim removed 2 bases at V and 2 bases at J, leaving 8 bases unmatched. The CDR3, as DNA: TGTGCCAGCTCACCAAATCTGGGACAGCTTAACACCGGGGAGCTGTTTTTT. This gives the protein CASSPNLGQLNTGELFF.

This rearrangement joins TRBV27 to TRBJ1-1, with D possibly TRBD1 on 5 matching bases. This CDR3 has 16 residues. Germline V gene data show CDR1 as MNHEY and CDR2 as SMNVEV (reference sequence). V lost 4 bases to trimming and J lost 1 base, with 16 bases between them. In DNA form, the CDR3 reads TGTGCCAGCAGTTCGGATATCAGGGCCCGGAACACTGAAGCTTTCTTT. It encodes CASSSDIRARNTEAFF.

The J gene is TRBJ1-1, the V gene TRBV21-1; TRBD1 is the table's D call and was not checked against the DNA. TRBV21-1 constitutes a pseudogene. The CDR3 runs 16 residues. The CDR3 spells CASSTGQGAHHTEAFF. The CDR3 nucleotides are TGTGCCAGCAGCACCGGACAGGGGGCGCATCACACTGAAGCTTTCTTT.

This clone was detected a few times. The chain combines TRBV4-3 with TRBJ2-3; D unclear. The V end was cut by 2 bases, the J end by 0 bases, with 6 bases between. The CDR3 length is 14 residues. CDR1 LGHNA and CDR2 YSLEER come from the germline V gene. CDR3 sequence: CASSQQTSTDTQYF. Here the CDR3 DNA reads TGCGCCAGCAGCCAACAGACTAGCACAGATACGCAGTATTTT.

DNA of the CDR3: TGTGCCAGTAGTCTCGGGGTAGCGGGGTCCTCCTACAATGAGCAGTTCTTC. Protein sequence: CASSLGVAGSSYNEQFF. The V call is TRBV19, the J call TRBJ2-1; 8 bases are a match to TRBD2. There are 17 residues in the CDR3. Looked up from germline, CDR1 is LNHDA and CDR2 is SQIVND (reference sequence). The trim removed 5 bases at V and 0 bases at J, leaving 9 bases unmatched.

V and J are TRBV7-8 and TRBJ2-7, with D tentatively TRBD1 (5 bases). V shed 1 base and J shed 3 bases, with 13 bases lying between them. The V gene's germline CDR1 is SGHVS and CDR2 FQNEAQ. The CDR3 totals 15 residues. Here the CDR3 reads CASSLGRGLLYEQYF. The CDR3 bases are TGTGCCAGCAGCTTAGGAAGGGGTCTTCTCTACGAGCAGTACTTC.

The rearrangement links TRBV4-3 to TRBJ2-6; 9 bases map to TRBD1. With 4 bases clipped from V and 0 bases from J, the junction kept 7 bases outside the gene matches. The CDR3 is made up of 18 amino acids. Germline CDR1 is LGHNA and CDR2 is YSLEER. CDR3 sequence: CASSRGTGRGSGANVLTF. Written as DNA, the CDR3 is TGCGCCAGCAGCCGCGGGACAGGGCGGGGCTCTGGGGCCAACGTCCTGACTTTC.

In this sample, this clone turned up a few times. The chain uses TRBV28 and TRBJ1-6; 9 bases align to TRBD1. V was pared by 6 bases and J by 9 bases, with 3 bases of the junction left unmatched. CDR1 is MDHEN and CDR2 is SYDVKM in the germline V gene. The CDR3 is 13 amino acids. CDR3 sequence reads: CASRGQGGSPLHF. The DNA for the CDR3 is TGTGCCAGCAGGGGACAGGGTGGTTCACCCCTCCACTTT.

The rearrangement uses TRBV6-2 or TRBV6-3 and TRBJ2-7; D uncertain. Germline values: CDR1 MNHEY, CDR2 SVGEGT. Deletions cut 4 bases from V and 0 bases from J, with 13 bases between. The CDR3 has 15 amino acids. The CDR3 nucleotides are TGTGCCAGCAGTTCTTTTATCGCCAGCTCCTACGAGCAGTACTTC. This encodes CASSSFIASSYEQYF.